Below, 12 T cell receptor beta chains from the same sample are listed, as sequenced in a study of PD-1 blockade in classical Hodgkin lymphoma. The patients all showed relapse after autologous stem cell transplantation, while their brentuximab vedotin exposure varied. Clones were sequenced by immunoSEQ multiplex PCR, and TCRdb holds only the in-frame ones, with some missing. Of 11,000 to 15,000 clones detected, just under 80% appear once; the ten largest clones hold 20% to 30%. The starting material was peripheral blood mononuclear cells (PBMCs), obtained before the second cycle of nivolumab. All receptors come from a human donor with classical Hodgkin lymphoma.

This clone was recorded only once. V is TRBV5-1 and J is TRBJ2-5; no clear D. The V end was cut by 2 bases, the J end by 3 bases, with 5 bases between. This CDR3 has 12 amino acids. The germline CDR1 and CDR2 sequences are SGHRS and YFSETQ. CDR3 protein: CASSFGKETQYF. CDR3 sequence (DNA): TGCGCCAGCAGCTTTGGGAAAGAGACCCAGTACTTC. Supplemented by reference TRBV5-1 and TRBJ2-5, the full variable domain reads KAGVTQTPRYLIKTRGQQVTLSCSPISGHRSVSWYQQTPGQGLQFLFEYFSETQRNKGNFPGRFSGRQFSNSRSEMNVSTLELGDSALYLCASSFGKETQYFGPGTRLLVL.

This clone was seen only a few times. The chain couples TRBV9 to TRBJ2-3; a weak D match, TRBD2 (5 bases). The CDR3 has 15 residues. The germline gives CDR1 SGDLS, CDR2 YYNGEE. Deletions cut 3 bases from V and 0 bases from J, with 11 bases between. The CDR3 reads CASSATRRSTDTQYF. The CDR3 DNA reads TGTGCCAGCAGCGCAACTAGAAGGAGCACAGATACGCAGTATTTT.

This clone has just a few counts. This rearrangement joins TRBV15 to TRBJ2-1; 9 nucleotides align to TRBD1. The germline V gene has CDR1 LNHNV and CDR2 YYDKDF (reference sequence). The CDR3 loop spans 14 amino acids. Unmatched junction bases numbered 5, after V lost 6 bases and J lost 5 bases. CDR3 bases: TGTGCCACCAGTCGGGACAGGGTACACAATGAGCAGTTCTTC. Amino acid sequence: CATSRDRVHNEQFF.

The rearrangement links TRBV28 to TRBJ2-7, with D perhaps matching TRBD1 or TRBD2 (7 bases each). The CDR3 is 14 residues long. The ends were cut back, 6 bases at V and 0 bases at J, with 12 bases in the middle. The germline V gene has CDR1 MDHEN and CDR2 SYDVKM. As DNA, the CDR3 is TGTGCCAGCAGGCGGGGGACAGACTCCTACGAGCAGTACTTC. Translation: CASRRGTDSYEQYF.

The V gene is TRBV6-6, the J gene TRBJ2-3; TRBD2 might be the D (6 bases). The V end was cut by 5 bases, the J end by 4 bases, with 16 bases between. This CDR3 has 15 amino acids. Germline assignment: CDR1 MNHNY and CDR2 SVGAGI (reference sequence). CDR3 nucleotides: TGTGCCAGCAGTAGGGAGCCGTCGGGGGCAGATACGCAGTATTTT. This encodes CASSREPSGADTQYF.

CDR3 loop: CASGWTGGLTNEKLFF. Here the CDR3 DNA reads TGTGCCAGCGGATGGACAGGGGGCTTAACTAATGAAAAACTGTTTTTT. This rearrangement joins TRBV21-1 to TRBJ1-4; the table names TRBD1, a call not compared with the DNA. TRBV21-1 has pseudogene status. The CDR3 covers 16 residues.

The sample holds a few counts of this clone. The chain combines TRBV6-5 with TRBJ2-7; perhaps TRBD1 as D (6 bases). The CDR3 is 14 residues long. V lost 0 bases to trimming and J lost 7 bases, with 13 bases between them. The germline V gene has CDR1 MNHEY and CDR2 SVGAGI. The CDR3 nucleotides read TGTGCCAGCAGTTACTCGGGGGACACTGGAGAGCAGTACTTC. Translated, it gives CASSYSGDTGEQYF.

The chain employs TRBV14 and TRBJ1-3; 7 bases map to TRBD1. The CDR3 runs to 14 residues. J gave up 4 bases and V 1 base, and 1 base lay outside the gene matches. Germline CDR1 and CDR2: SGHDN and FVKESK. Here the CDR3 reads CASSQATGGNTIYF. For the CDR3, the DNA is TGTGCCAGCAGCCAAGCGACAGGGGGAAACACCATATATTTT.

This clone has just a few counts. The chain joins TRBV2 to TRBJ2-2, with D tentatively TRBD1 or TRBD2 (6 bases each). V dropped 5 bases and J dropped 2 bases, with 15 bases sitting between them. Germline loops: CDR1 SNHLY, CDR2 FYNNEI. The CDR3 spans 16 residues. The CDR3 spells CASSLRGLYNTGELFF. DNA of the CDR3: TGTGCCAGCAGTCTCAGGGGACTGTATAACACCGGGGAGCTGTTTTTT.

This sequence joins TRBV25-1 and TRBJ1-3; D is uncertain. CDR3 length equals 15 residues. V was trimmed by 6 bases and J by 0 bases, leaving 12 bases between them. CDR1 MGHDK and CDR2 SYGVNS come from the germline V gene. CDR3 protein: CASSQQLASGNTIYF. CDR3 nucleotides: TGTGCCAGCAGCCAACAGCTAGCCTCTGGAAACACCATATATTTT. Full variable domain (missing parts from reference TRBV25-1 and TRBJ1-3): EADIYQTPRYLVIGTGKKITLECSQTMGHDKMYWYQQDPGMELHLIHYSYGVNSTEKGDLSSESTVSRIRTEHFPLTLESARPSHTSQYLCASSQQLASGNTIYFGEGSWLTVV.

This clone was seen just once. This chain joins TRBV27 and TRBJ2-7; D possibly uses TRBD1 or TRBD2 (5 bases each). Trimming pared 4 bases from V and 5 bases from J, leaving 18 bases between. Germline V lookup: CDR1 MNHEY, CDR2 SMNVEV (reference sequence). The CDR3 runs 15 residues. The CDR3 DNA reads TGTGCCAGCAGTTCCGCACAGCGGTGGGGCGACGAGCAGTACTTC. Its translation: CASSSAQRWGDEQYF.

The J gene is TRBJ2-2, the V gene TRBV4-2, with 7 bases identical to TRBD1. CDR3 size: 16 residues. Germline assignment: CDR1 LGHNA and CDR2 YNFKEQ. With 4 bases clipped from V and 5 bases from J, the junction kept 10 bases outside the gene matches. The CDR3 loop reads CASSRRTGRGTGELFF. The CDR3 coding sequence is TGTGCCAGCAGCCGGCGGACAGGACGAGGGACCGGGGAGCTGTTTTTT.